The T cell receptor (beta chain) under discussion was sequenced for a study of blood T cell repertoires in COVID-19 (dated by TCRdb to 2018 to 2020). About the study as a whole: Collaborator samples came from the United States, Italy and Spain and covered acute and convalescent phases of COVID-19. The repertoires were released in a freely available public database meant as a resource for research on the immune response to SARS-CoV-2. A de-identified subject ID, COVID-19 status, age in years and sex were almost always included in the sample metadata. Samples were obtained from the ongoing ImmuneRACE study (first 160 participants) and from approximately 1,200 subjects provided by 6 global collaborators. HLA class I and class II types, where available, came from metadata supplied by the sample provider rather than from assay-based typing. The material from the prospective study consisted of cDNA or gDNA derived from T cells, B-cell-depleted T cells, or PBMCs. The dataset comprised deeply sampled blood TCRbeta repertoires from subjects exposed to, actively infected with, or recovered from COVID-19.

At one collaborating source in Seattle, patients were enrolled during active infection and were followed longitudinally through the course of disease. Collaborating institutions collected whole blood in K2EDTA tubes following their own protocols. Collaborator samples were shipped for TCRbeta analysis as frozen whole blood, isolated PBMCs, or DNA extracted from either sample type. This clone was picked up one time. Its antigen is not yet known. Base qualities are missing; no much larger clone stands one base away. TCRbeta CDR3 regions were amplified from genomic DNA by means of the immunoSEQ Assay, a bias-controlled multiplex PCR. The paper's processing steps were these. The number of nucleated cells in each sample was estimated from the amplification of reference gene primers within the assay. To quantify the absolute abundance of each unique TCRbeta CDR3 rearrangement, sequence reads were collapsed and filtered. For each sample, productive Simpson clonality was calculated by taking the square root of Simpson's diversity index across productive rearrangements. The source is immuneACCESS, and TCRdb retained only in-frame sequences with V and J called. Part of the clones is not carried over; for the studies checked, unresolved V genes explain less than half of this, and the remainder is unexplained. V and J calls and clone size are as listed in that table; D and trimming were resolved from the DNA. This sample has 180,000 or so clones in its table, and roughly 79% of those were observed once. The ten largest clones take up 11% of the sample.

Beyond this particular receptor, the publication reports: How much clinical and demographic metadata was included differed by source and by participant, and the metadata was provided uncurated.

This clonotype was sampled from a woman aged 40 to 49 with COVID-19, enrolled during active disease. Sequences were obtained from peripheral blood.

CDR3 loop: CAWRGRQGLNTEAFF. The nucleotide sequence is TGTGCCTGGAGGGGAAGACAGGGACTGAACACTGAAGCTTTCTTT. The sequence joins TRBV30 to TRBJ1-1, and 7 bases in between align with TRBD1. The CDR3 runs 15 residues from the cysteine to the phenylalanine. Only CDR3 DNA is held: 45 bases, read in frame from base 1. The CDR1 and CDR2 encoded by the germline V gene (reference sequence) are GTSNPN and SVGIG. Trimmed from V: 3 bases; trimmed from J: 0 bases; junction bases lacking a gene match: 7.